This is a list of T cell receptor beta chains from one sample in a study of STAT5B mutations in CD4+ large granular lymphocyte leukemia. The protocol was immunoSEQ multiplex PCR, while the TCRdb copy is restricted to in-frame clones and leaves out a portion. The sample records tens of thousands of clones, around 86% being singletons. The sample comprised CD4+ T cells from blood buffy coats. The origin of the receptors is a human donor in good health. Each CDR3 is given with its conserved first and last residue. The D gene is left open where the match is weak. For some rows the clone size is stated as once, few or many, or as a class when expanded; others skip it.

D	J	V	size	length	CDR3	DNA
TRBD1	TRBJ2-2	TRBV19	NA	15	CASSPQGAGTGELFF	TGTGCCAGTAGTCCCCAGGGGGCGGGCACCGGGGAGCTGTTTTTT
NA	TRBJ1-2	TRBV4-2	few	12	CASSLDSYGYTF	TGTGCCAGCAGCCTTGACAGCTATGGCTACACCTTC
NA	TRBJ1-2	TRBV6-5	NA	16	CASSYKWGGTNYGYTF	TGTGCCAGCAGTTACAAGTGGGGGGGCACGAACTATGGCTACACCTTC
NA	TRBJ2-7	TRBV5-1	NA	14	CASSQRDSQREQYF	TGCGCCAGCAGCCAACGGGACTCCCAACGAGAGCAGTACTTC
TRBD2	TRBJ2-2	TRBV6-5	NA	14	CASRRTSGSRELFF	TGTGCCAGCAGGCGGACTAGCGGGAGCCGGGAGCTGTTTTTT
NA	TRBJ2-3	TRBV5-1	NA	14	CASSLEQPTDTQYF	TGCGCCAGCAGCTTGGAACAGCCCACAGATACGCAGTATTTT
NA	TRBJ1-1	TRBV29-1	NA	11	CSVAQGGGSFF	TGCAGCGTTGCACAGGGTGGGGGATCTTTCTTT
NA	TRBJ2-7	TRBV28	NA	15	CASRVQPTPSYEQYF	TGTGCCAGCAGGGTTCAACCAACCCCATCCTACGAGCAGTACTTC
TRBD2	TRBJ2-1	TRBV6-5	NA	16	CASSYSQREGNNEQFF	TGTGCCAGCAGTTACTCGCAGCGGGAAGGTAACAATGAGCAGTTCTTC
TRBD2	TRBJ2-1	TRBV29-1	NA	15	CSVGGLAGGYNEQFF	TGCAGCGTTGGGGGACTAGCGGGAGGTTACAATGAGCAGTTCTTC
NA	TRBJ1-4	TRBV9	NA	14	CASSLGEANEKLFF	TGTGCCAGCAGCTTAGGCGAGGCTAATGAAAAACTGTTTTTT
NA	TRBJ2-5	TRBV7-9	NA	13	CASSVYRQETQYF	TGTGCCAGCAGTGTATACCGCCAAGAGACCCAGTACTTC
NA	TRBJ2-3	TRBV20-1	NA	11	CSARVTDTQYF	TGCAGTGCTAGGGTAACAGATACGCAGTATTTT
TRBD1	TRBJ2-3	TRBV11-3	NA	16	CASSLRGGQFTDTQYF	TGTGCCAGCAGCTTAAGAGGGGGACAGTTCACAGATACGCAGTATTTT
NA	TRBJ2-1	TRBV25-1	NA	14	CASSGQLSYNEQFF	TGTGCCAGCAGTGGTCAGCTCTCCTACAATGAGCAGTTCTTC
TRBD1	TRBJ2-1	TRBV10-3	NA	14	CAIRGRGLDNEQFF	TGTGCCATCAGAGGCAGGGGGCTGGACAATGAGCAGTTCTTC
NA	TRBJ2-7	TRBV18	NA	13	CASSPGTSYEQYF	TGTGCCAGCTCACCAGGGACTTCATACGAGCAGTACTTC
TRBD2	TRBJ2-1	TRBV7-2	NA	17	CASSRRTSGSSYNEQFF	TGTGCCAGCAGCCGTAGGACTAGCGGAAGCTCCTACAATGAGCAGTTCTTC
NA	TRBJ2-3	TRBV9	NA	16	CASSTSGLWGTDTQYF	TGTGCCAGCAGCACGTCGGGACTCTGGGGCACAGATACGCAGTATTTT
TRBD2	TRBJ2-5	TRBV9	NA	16	CASSVAASGVQETQYF	TGTGCCAGCAGCGTAGCGGCTAGCGGGGTACAAGAGACCCAGTACTTC
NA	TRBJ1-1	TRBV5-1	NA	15	CASSGPGGTSTEAFF	TGCGCCAGCAGCGGACCCGGGGGGACGAGCACTGAAGCTTTCTTT
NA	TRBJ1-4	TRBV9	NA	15	CASSVAGVRGEKLFF	TGTGCCAGCAGCGTAGCCGGGGTAAGGGGGGAAAAACTGTTTTTT
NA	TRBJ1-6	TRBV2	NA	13	CASSEVYNSPLHF	TGTGCCAGCAGTGAGGTCTATAATTCACCCCTCCACTTT
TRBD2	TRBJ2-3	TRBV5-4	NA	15	CASSPGTSGVKTQYF	TGTGCCAGCAGCCCTGGGACTAGCGGAGTCAAAACGCAGTATTTT
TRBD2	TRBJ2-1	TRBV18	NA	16	CASSPPSGGIYNEQFF	TGTGCCAGCTCACCACCCAGCGGGGGGATCTACAATGAGCAGTTCTTC
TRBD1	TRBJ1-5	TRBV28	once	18	CASSLWVFGTGDNQPQHF	TGTGCCAGCAGTTTATGGGTTTTCGGGACAGGGGACAATCAGCCCCAGCATTTT
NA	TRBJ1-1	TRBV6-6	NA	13	CASRQDRNTEAFF	TGTGCCAGCAGACAAGACAGGAACACTGAAGCTTTCTTT
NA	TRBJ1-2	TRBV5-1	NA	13	CASSLVSEYGYTF	TGCGCCAGCAGCTTGGTATCGGAGTATGGCTACACCTTC
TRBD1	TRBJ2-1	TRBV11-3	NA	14	CASSQGQAYNEQFF	TGTGCCAGCTCCCAGGGACAGGCTTACAATGAGCAGTTCTTC
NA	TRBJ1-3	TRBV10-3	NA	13	CAIRGREGSTIYF	TGTGCCATCAGAGGCAGGGAAGGTAGCACCATATATTTT
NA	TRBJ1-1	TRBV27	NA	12	CASPGTDWEAFF	TGTGCCAGCCCCGGAACTGATTGGGAAGCTTTCTTT
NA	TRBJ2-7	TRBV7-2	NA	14	CASSLSGTRYEQYF	TGTGCCAGCAGCTTGTCTGGGACACGCTACGAGCAGTACTTC
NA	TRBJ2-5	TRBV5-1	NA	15	CASSLNENTGETQYF	TGCGCCAGCAGCTTGAACGAAAATACTGGAGAGACCCAGTACTTC
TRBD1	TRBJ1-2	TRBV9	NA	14	CASSEGQWYYGYTF	TGTGCCAGCAGCGAGGGACAGTGGTACTATGGCTACACCTTC
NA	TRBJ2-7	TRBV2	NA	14	CASARVSGSYEQYF	TGTGCCAGCGCCCGAGTCTCCGGCTCCTACGAGCAGTACTTC
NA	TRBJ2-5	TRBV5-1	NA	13	CASTFGELTTQYF	TGCGCCAGCACTTTCGGGGAGCTAACAACCCAGTACTTC
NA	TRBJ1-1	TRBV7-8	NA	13	CASSRGLNTEAFF	TGTGCCAGCAGTCGCGGTTTGAACACTGAAGCTTTCTTT
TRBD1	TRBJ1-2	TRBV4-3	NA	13	CASSQKQGYGYTF	TGCGCCAGCAGCCAAAAACAGGGGTATGGCTACACCTTC
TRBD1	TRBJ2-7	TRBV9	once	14	CASSVEGQGYEQYF	TGTGCCAGCAGCGTAGAGGGACAGGGGTACGAGCAGTACTTC
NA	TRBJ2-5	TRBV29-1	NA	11	CSVPLGETQYF	TGCAGCGTCCCTTTGGGTGAGACCCAGTACTTC
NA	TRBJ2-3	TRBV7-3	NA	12	CASSLIGDTQYF	TGTGCCAGCAGCTTAATAGGAGATACGCAGTATTTT
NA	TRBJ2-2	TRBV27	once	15	CASSFGASVAGELFF	TGTGCCAGCAGTTTTGGGGCTAGCGTAGCCGGGGAGCTGTTTTTT
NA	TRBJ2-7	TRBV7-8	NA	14	CASSLELGSYEQYF	TGTGCCAGCAGCTTAGAACTGGGATCCTACGAGCAGTACTTC
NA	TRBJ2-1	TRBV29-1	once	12	CSVEERLYEQFF	TGCAGCGTTGAAGAGCGGTTGTATGAGCAGTTCTTC
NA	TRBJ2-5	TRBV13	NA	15	CASSFRLAGQETQYF	TGTGCCAGCAGCTTTAGACTCGCGGGCCAAGAGACCCAGTACTTC
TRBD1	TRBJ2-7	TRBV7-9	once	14	CASSLGDRFYEQYF	TGTGCCAGCAGCTTAGGGGACAGATTCTACGAGCAGTACTTC
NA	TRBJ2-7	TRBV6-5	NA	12	CASSGQGYEQYF	TGTGCCAGCAGTGGACAAGGATACGAGCAGTACTTC
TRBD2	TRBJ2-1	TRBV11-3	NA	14	CASSSSGGYNEQFF	TGTGCCAGCAGCTCGAGCGGGGGCTACAATGAGCAGTTCTTC
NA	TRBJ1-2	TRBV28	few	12	CASSLLIGGYTF	TGTGCCAGCAGTCTACTCATAGGGGGCTACACCTTC
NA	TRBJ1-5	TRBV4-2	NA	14	CASSQGVGNQPQHF	TGTGCCAGCAGCCAGGGCGTTGGGAATCAGCCCCAGCATTTT
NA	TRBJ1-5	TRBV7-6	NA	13	CASSFQERGPQHF	TGTGCCAGCAGCTTCCAGGAACGAGGGCCCCAGCATTTT